This passage covers 18 T cell receptor beta chains from one sample sequenced in a study of regulatory T cells in long-lasting Graves disease. CDR3 regions were amplified by Arm-PCR using iRepertoire HTBI primers to build TCR beta libraries. One entry per CDR3 protein results from TCRdb running MiXCR on the multiplex PCR reads. The sample lists 680,000 or so distinct CDR3 sequences; about 16% were seen once. Time point here: newly diagnosed GD, antithyroid drugs for less than 3 months. The TCR library was made from RNA extracted from PBMCs. The same sample was also studied in work on T cells in Graves' hyperthyroidism and ophthalmopathy.

This sample comprised peripheral blood mononuclear cells (PBMCs), obtained at new diagnosis, from a patient treated with antithyroid drugs. All receptors come from a woman in her 30s with Graves disease.

This clonotype was detected ten times or more. The CDR3 DNA sequence: TGTGCCAGCGGTTCGGAAGGGTGGGAGCAGTACTTC. Amino acid sequence: CASGSEGWEQYF. This chain joins TRBV2 and TRBJ2-7; no clear D. Germline lookup yields CDR1 SNHLY and CDR2 FYNNEI. CDR3 size: 12 residues. V dropped 8 bases and J dropped 7 bases, with 15 bases sitting between them.

A few counts support this clonotype. The J gene is TRBJ1-1, the V gene TRBV27, with D unresolved. V lost 6 bases, J lost 4 bases, and 15 bases lay in between. CDR1 is MNHEY and CDR2 is SMNVEV in the germline V gene (reference sequence). This CDR3 comprises 14 residues. CDR3: CASRPRVYGTEAFF. Written as DNA, the CDR3 is TGTGCCAGCAGACCGAGGGTGTATGGCACTGAAGCTTTCTTT.

This clonotype was found many times. The V call is TRBV6-1, the J call TRBJ1-5; D may be TRBD1 (6 bases). The V gene's germline CDR1 is MNHNS and CDR2 SASEGT. The germline V and J ends were trimmed by 8 bases and 3 bases, with 20 bases remaining between them. The CDR3 totals 16 residues. DNA of the CDR3: TGTGCCAGCGGGCCTGATATTGGACAGTTCAATCAGCCCCAGCATTTT. Translation gives CASGPDIGQFNQPQHF.

V gene TRBV19 combines with J gene TRBJ2-2; 10 bases are shared with TRBD2. Unmatched junction bases numbered 13, after V lost 5 bases and J lost 10 bases. This CDR3 comprises 16 residues. Germline V gene lookup returns CDR1 LNHDA and CDR2 SQIVND (reference sequence). CDR3 amino acids: CASSLASGRGDPELFF. The CDR3, as DNA: TGTGCCAGTAGTTTGGCTAGCGGGAGAGGGGATCCGGAGCTGTTTTTT.

This clonotype was seen ten or more times. The V and J genes are TRBV3-1 and TRBJ2-7; TRBD2 agrees at 9 bases. Looked up from germline, CDR1 is LGHDT and CDR2 is YNNKEL (reference sequence). Trimming removed 3 bases from V and 3 bases from J; junction bases left unmatched: 3. This CDR3 region has 14 residues. The CDR3 loop reads CASSQTSGYYEQYF. CDR3 bases: TGTGCCAGCAGCCAGACTAGCGGCTACTACGAGCAGTACTTC.

This clonotype was detected ten times or more. The rearrangement uses TRBV28 and TRBJ1-5; tentatively, D is TRBD1 (6 bases). This CDR3 contains 16 residues. Germline V CDR1 and CDR2: MDHEN, SYDVKM. With 4 bases removed from V and 1 base from J, the gap between germline ends came to 14 bases. In DNA, the CDR3 is TGTGCCAGCAGTTCCCAGGGAGGGGGGAGCAATCAGCCCCAGCATTTT. It is translated as CASSSQGGGSNQPQHF.

The rearrangement uses TRBV11-2 and TRBJ2-1, with D possibly being TRBD2 (6 bases). The CDR3 is 16 amino acids. Trimming pared 0 bases from V and 9 bases from J, leaving 18 bases between. Germline V gene data show CDR1 as SGHAT and CDR2 as FQNNGV. The CDR3 nucleotides are TGTGCCAGCAGCTTAGAAGGGGTGGGGACTGGGAGTGAGCAGTTCTTC. Translated: CASSLEGVGTGSEQFF.

This clonotype was detected only a few times. This chain joins TRBV18 and TRBJ2-3; TRBD1 matches 8 bases. The germline V gene encodes CDR1 KGHSH and CDR2 LQKENI. With V trimmed by 4 bases and J by 6 bases, 3 bases remained unmatched. CDR3 length: 13 residues. The CDR3 protein is CASSRRDRDTQYF. In DNA form, the CDR3 reads TGTGCCAGCTCACGACGGGACAGGGATACGCAGTATTTT.

This clonotype was detected only a few times. This rearrangement joins TRBV7-9 to TRBJ2-3; D uncertain. Trimming stripped 1 base from V and 5 bases from J, with 10 bases between. This CDR3 region has 14 residues. Per germline, CDR1 SEHNR and CDR2 FQNEAQ (reference sequence). CDR3 nucleotides: TGTGCCAGCAGCTTAGGTCTGGAGTTAGATACGCAGTATTTT. This translates into CASSLGLELDTQYF.

With respect to this clonotype: One end of the junction does not line up with germline, which may come from a read error. The chain is built from TRBV5-6 and TRBJ1-2; unclear D gene. The CDR3 totals 20 residues. Germline assignment: CDR1 SGHDT and CDR2 YYEEEE. The DNA of the CDR3 is TGTGCCAGCAGCCACCTTTGGGGATCCGAGAGATATGTCTCTAATTATGGCTACACCTTC. Amino acid sequence: CASSHLWGSERYVSNYGYTF.

The chain is built from TRBV2 and TRBJ2-2; D ambiguous. V was cut by 3 bases and J by 3 bases, with 11 bases left in between. CDR1 SNHLY and CDR2 FYNNEI come from the germline V gene. This CDR3 is built from 15 residues. CDR3 nucleotide sequence: TGTGCCAGCAGTGAGGCAGGAGAGGACACCGGGGAGCTGTTTTTT. Protein sequence: CASSEAGEDTGELFF.

This clonotype was recorded at least ten times. CDR3 sequence (DNA): TGTGCCACCAGCGGGACACTCTCCTCTGTACAGTACTTC. Amino acid sequence: CATSGTLSSVQYF. The chain links TRBV15 to TRBJ2-7; weak D call: TRBD1 (6 bases). Per germline, CDR1 LNHNV and CDR2 YYDKDF (reference sequence). Between the trimmed V and J ends, which lost 5 bases and 10 bases, there was a span of 18 bases. The CDR3 length is 13 residues.

V gene TRBV6-1 combines with J gene TRBJ1-5; D unresolved. V shed 8 bases and J shed 4 bases, with 12 bases lying between them. CDR1 and CDR2 from the germline V gene are MNHNS and SASEGT. CDR3 size: 13 residues. The CDR3: CASAAGINQPQHF. CDR3 DNA sequence: TGTGCCAGCGCGGCGGGAATAAATCAGCCCCAGCATTTT.

This clonotype was recorded at least ten times. V usage is TRBV6-9 and J usage is TRBJ2-1; 9 nucleotides agree with TRBD2. The junction had 14 bases not matched to a gene; V was cut back by 3 bases and J by 8 bases. CDR1 is MNHGY, CDR2 SVAAGI, per germline. The CDR3 contains 17 residues. The CDR3, as DNA: TGTGCCAGCAGTTACCTAGCGTCGGTAGCGGGAGCCTATGAGCAGTTCTTC. Protein product: CASSYLASVAGAYEQFF.

This clonotype was seen more than once but under ten times. The rearrangement uses TRBV14 and TRBJ1-3; D gene uncertain. V lost 6 bases and J lost 0, with 9 bases in between. The CDR3 is 14 amino acids. The germline V gene encodes CDR1 SGHDN and CDR2 FVKESK. CDR3 loop: CASRRTASGNTIYF. The CDR3, as DNA: TGTGCCAGCAGGCGGACCGCCTCTGGAAACACCATATATTTT.

This chain uses TRBV6-4 with TRBJ2-7, with 7 nucleotides matching TRBD1. Trimming took 5 bases from V and 3 from J; bases not matched to a gene: 4. CDR3 length: 13 amino acids. Germline CDR1 reads MRHNA; CDR2 reads SNTAGT. The CDR3 spells CASSPQGIYEQYF. DNA of the CDR3: TGTGCCAGCAGTCCACAGGGGATCTACGAGCAGTACTTC.

Concerning this clonotype itself: Being one base from a much bigger clone, this may be a read error. The chain links TRBV3-1 to TRBJ1-1; D gene unclear. V was cut by 3 bases and J by 8 bases, with 7 bases left in between. CDR1 and CDR2 from the germline V gene are LGHDT and YNNKEL (reference sequence). This CDR3 has 11 amino acids. CDR3 sequence: CASSQGEEAFF. The CDR3 DNA reads as TGTGCCAGCAGCCAGGGCGAAGAAGCTTTCTTT.

CDR3 in amino acids: CASRDFLDRTDTQYF. Here the CDR3 DNA reads TGCGCCTCCCGGGACTTCCTCGACCGCACAGATACGCAGTATTTT. J is TRBJ2-3 and V is TRBV5-1, with D maybe TRBD2 (6 bases). Germline assignment: CDR1 SGHRS and CDR2 YFSETQ. The germline V and J ends were trimmed by 10 bases and 1 base, with 19 bases remaining between them. The CDR3 spans 15 residues.